This is a list of T cell receptor beta chains from one sample in a study of T cell responses to AZD1222 COVID-19 vaccine. Sequencing used immunoSEQ multiplex PCR; TCRdb keeps in-frame clones, though not all of them. The repertoire holds 95,000 to 150,000 clones, with around 87% as singletons. Sequencing was performed on peripheral blood, taken on day 0 of AZD1222 vaccination. The source is an adult in good health. CDR3s include the opening cysteine and the closing phenylalanine or tryptophan.

j_call v_call cdr3_aa
TRBJ2-2 TRBV5-1 CASSLQGIGELFF
TRBJ1-2 TRBV7-8 CASSLVSSLYGYTF
TRBJ2-1 TRBV5-4 CASSSGTGNNEQFF
TRBJ2-7 TRBV12-3/TRBV12-4 CASSLTGAYEQYF
TRBJ2-1 TRBV5-1 CASSSGTSGYNEQFF
TRBJ1-2 TRBV7-9 CASSLSGGGDRGYTF
TRBJ2-2 TRBV4-2 CASSQIRAGELFF
TRBJ1-4 TRBV5-1 CASSLNLGGNEKLFF
TRBJ1-4 TRBV7-8 CASRQTDGQGNKLFF
TRBJ1-2 TRBV30 CAWSGPGAGYGYTF
TRBJ2-4 TRBV5-4 CASSESGKNIQYF
TRBJ1-2 TRBV6-5 CASRWTVNYGYTF
TRBJ1-6 TRBV5-5 CASSPRDRNSPLHF
TRBJ1-1 TRBV7-2 CASSGRGNTEAFF
TRBJ1-3 TRBV10-2 CASSESLGNTIYF
TRBJ2-2 TRBV5-1 CASSSGQNTGELFF
TRBJ1-6 TRBV27 CASSRGQRSPLHF
TRBJ1-6 TRBV7-9 CASWGGPSVSYNSPLHF
TRBJ1-1 TRBV21-1 CASSKEGAQRGAEAFF
TRBJ2-7 TRBV9 CASSVGWGPTYEQYF
TRBJ1-1 TRBV6-5 CASRVDPNTEAFF
TRBJ1-5 TRBV28 CASSRPTGLGQPQHF
TRBJ2-2 TRBV5-1 CASSPTGTGELFF
TRBJ1-2 TRBV4-2 CASSQDLTGTNYGYTF
TRBJ1-6 TRBV19 CASSIHASDRGSSYNSPLHF
TRBJ2-5 TRBV4-1 CASSQGLAGGYQETQYF
TRBJ2-1 TRBV5-8 CASRRKWDEQFF
TRBJ1-3 TRBV6-6 CASRVSSGNTIYF
TRBJ1-5 TRBV21-1 CASSTLPFGESNQPQHF
TRBJ2-7 TRBV6-1 CASSESYGPYEQYF
TRBJ1-2 TRBV19 CASSPSRVDYGYTF
TRBJ1-3 TRBV7-2 CASSLRRAGNTIYF
TRBJ2-7 TRBV12-1 CASSFLLAGGYEQYF
TRBJ2-7 TRBV2 CASGEYYEQYF
TRBJ2-3 TRBV29-1 CSVEDLVDAYDTQYF
TRBJ2-1 TRBV4-3 CASSRTVNYNNEQFF
TRBJ1-2 TRBV3-1/TRBV3-2 CASSQGEVSYGYTF
TRBJ2-1 TRBV29-1 CSVRLVGGNEQFF
TRBJ2-7 TRBV7-2 CASSETGVRGEQYF
TRBJ2-3 TRBV3-1/TRBV3-2 CASSQEALRGADTQYF
TRBJ1-4 TRBV5-1 CASRSGTHNEKLFF
TRBJ2-1 TRBV25-1 CASSDQGATYNEQFF
TRBJ2-1 TRBV28 CASSSRREDEQFF
TRBJ2-7 TRBV10-1 CASSGTDPSYEQYF